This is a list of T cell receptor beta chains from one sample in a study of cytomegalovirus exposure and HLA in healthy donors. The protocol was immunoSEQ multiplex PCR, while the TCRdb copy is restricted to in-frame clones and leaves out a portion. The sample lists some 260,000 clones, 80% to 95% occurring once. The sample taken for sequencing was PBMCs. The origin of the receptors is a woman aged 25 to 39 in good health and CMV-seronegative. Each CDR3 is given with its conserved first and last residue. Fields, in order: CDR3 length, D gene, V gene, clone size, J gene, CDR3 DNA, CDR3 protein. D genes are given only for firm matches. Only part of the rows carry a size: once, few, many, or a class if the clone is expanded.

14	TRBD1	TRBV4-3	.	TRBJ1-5	TGCGCCAGCAGCCAATACAGGGGGCGTCAGCCCCAGCATTTT	CASSQYRGRQPQHF
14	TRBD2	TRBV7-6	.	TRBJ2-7	TGTGCCAGCAGCATTACTAGCGGGACCTACGAGCAGTACTTC	CASSITSGTYEQYF
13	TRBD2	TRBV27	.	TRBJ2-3	TGTGCCAGCAAGCTAGCGGGCACAGATACGCAGTATTTT	CASKLAGTDTQYF
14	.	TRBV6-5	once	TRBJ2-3	TGTGCCAGCAGTTATGTGAGAAATACAGATACGCAGTATTTT	CASSYVRNTDTQYF
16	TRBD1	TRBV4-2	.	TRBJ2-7	TGTGCCAGCAGCCCGAGTGCTGGACAGGGCCTTACCGAGCAGTACTTC	CASSPSAGQGLTEQYF
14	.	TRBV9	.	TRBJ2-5	TGTGCCAGCAGCGTAGGGGACGGCCAAGAGACCCAGTACTTC	CASSVGDGQETQYF
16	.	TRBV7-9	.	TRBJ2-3	TGTGCCAGCAGCTTATGGGTTAATAGCTACACAGATACGCAGTATTTT	CASSLWVNSYTDTQYF
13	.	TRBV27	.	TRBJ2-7	TGTGCCAGCAGTTTTGGGGTATTATACGAGCAGTACTTC	CASSFGVLYEQYF
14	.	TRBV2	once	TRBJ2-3	TGTGCCAGCAGAACTGACTGGCTCACAGATACGCAGTATTTT	CASRTDWLTDTQYF
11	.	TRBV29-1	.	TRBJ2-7	TGCAGCGTTGAGGGGGGTAACGAGCAGTACTTC	CSVEGGNEQYF
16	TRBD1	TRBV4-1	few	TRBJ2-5	TGCGCCAGCAGCCAAGCTACTACAGGGGACCAAGAGACCCAGTACTTC	CASSQATTGDQETQYF
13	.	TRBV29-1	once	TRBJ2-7	TGCAGCGTTGAAGGGGGACAAGCCTACGAGCAGTACTTC	CSVEGGQAYEQYF
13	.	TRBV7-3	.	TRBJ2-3	TGTGCCAGCAGCTTAATAGGGACAGATACGCAGTATTTT	CASSLIGTDTQYF
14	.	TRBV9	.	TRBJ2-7	TGTGCCAGCAGCGTAGCCGAGGGCGCCTACGAGCAGTACTTC	CASSVAEGAYEQYF
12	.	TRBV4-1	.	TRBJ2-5	TGCGCCAGCAGCCAAGATGGGGGGACCCAGTACTTC	CASSQDGGTQYF
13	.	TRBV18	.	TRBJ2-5	TGTGCCAGCTCACAAGGACAGCAAGAGACCCAGTACTTC	CASSQGQQETQYF
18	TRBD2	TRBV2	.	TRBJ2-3	TGTGCCAGCAGTGATCCGGCTAGCGGGAGACGACAGACAGATACGCAGTATTTT	CASSDPASGRRQTDTQYF
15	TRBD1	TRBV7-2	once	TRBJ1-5	TGTGCCAGCAGCTTGGGACAGGTTAGCAATCAGCCCCAGCATTTT	CASSLGQVSNQPQHF
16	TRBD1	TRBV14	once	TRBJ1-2	TGTGCCAGCAGACAAGGTGGGACAGGTCCATCGTATGGCTACACCTTC	CASRQGGTGPSYGYTF
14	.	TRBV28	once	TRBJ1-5	TGTGCCAGCAGTTTTGGAACAGGGTCACAGCCCCAGCATTTT	CASSFGTGSQPQHF
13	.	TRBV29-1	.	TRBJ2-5	TGCAGCGTTGGTGAGGGGATGCGAGAGACCCAGTACTTC	CSVGEGMRETQYF
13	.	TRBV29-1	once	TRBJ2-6	TGCAGCGTTAGGGTCCCTGGGGCCAACGTCCTGACTTTC	CSVRVPGANVLTF